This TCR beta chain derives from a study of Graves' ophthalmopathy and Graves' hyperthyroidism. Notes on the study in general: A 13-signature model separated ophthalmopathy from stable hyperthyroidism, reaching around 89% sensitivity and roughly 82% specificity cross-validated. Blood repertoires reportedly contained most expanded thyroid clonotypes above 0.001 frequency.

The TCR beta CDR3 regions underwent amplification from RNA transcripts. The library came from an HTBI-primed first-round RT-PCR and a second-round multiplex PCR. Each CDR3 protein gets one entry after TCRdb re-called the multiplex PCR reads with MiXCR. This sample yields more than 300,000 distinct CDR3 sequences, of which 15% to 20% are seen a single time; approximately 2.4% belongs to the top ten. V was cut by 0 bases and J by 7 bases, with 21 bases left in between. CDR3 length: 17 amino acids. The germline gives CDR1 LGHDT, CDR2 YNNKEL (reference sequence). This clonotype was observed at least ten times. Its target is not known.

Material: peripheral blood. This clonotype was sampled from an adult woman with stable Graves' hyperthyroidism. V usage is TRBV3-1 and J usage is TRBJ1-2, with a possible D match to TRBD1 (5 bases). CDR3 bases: TGTGCCAGCAGCCAAGATTGGGGAACAGGCCCCTCAGGTGGCTACACCTTC. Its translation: CASSQDWGTGPSGGYTF. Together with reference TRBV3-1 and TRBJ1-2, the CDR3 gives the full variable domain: DTAVSQTPKYLVTQMGNDKSIKCEQNLGHDTMYWYKQDSKKFLKIMFSYNNKELIINETVPNRFSPKSPDKAHLNLHINSLELGDSAVYFCASSQDWGTGPSGGYTFGSGTRLTVV.